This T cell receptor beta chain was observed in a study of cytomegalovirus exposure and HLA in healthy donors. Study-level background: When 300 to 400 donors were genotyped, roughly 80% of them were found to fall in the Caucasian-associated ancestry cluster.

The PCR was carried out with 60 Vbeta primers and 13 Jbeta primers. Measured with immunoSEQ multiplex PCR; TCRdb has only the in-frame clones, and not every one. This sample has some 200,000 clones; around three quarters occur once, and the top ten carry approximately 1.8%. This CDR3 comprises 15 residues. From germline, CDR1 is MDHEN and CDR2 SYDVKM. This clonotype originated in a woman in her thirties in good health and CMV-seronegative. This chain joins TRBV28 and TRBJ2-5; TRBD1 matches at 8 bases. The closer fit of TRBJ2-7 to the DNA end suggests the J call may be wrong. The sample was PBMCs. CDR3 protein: CASSQAGGPNYEQYF. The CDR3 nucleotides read TGTGCCAGCAGCCAGGCAGGGGGCCCTAACTACGAGCAGTACTTC.